The rows below give T cell receptor beta chains drawn from one sample of a study of beta chain features in type 1 diabetes. TCRdb's copy holds only in-frame clones and misses some; the assay was immunoSEQ multiplex PCR. There are about 220,000 clones in the sample; roughly 11% occur only once, and approximately 1.5% lies in the top ten. Source material: central memory CD4+ T cells from blood. These receptors were taken from a young man in good health. The CDR3 runs from the conserved cysteine through the conserved F or W. The D gene is left open where the match is weak. Size tells how often a clone was seen (once, few, many) or the class of an expanded clone, and some rows leave it out.

d_call j_call cdr3_length v_call clone_size cdr3_aa cdr3_nt
TRBD2 TRBJ2-7 18 TRBV4-3 - CASSQEATSGVLFGEQYF TGCGCCAGCAGCCAAGAAGCGACTAGCGGGGTCCTGTTTGGCGAGCAGTACTTC
- TRBJ1-1 14 TRBV9 - CASSVGHQNTEAFF TGTGCCAGCAGCGTAGGACACCAGAACACTGAAGCTTTCTTT
- TRBJ2-3 13 TRBV19 few CASSHEGTDTQYF TGTGCCAGTAGTCATGAGGGCACAGATACGCAGTATTTT
TRBD2 TRBJ2-3 15 TRBV7-2 many CASSSRTSGRGTQYF TGTGCCAGCAGCTCCCGGACTAGCGGGAGAGGTACGCAGTATTTT
- TRBJ1-1 14 TRBV5-4 - CASSQGRLNTEAFF TGTGCCAGCAGCCAAGGTCGGCTGAACACTGAAGCTTTCTTT
- TRBJ2-5 14 TRBV9 - CASSVDPFDETQYF TGTGCCAGCAGCGTAGACCCGTTTGATGAGACCCAGTACTTC
TRBD1 TRBJ2-1 17 TRBV15 few CATSREQRDSPYNEQFF TGTGCCACCAGCAGAGAGCAGAGGGACAGTCCCTACAATGAGCAGTTCTTC
TRBD1 TRBJ2-7 17 TRBV27 few CASSLLDLGTGTYEQYF TGTGCCAGCAGTTTACTCGACCTCGGGACAGGGACCTACGAGCAGTACTTC
TRBD1 TRBJ2-5 13 TRBV29-1 few CSVGWDRGETQYF TGCAGCGTTGGGTGGGACAGGGGTGAGACCCAGTACTTC
- TRBJ2-3 15 TRBV27 few CASSNPGGSTDTQYF TGTGCCAGCAGTAACCCAGGCGGGAGCACAGATACGCAGTATTTT
TRBD1 TRBJ2-1 20 TRBV4-3 - CASSQGSPLGGRGMGNEQFF TGCGCCAGCAGCCAAGGGAGCCCCCTGGGCGGCAGGGGGATGGGCAATGAGCAGTTCTTC
TRBD1 TRBJ1-2 13 TRBV27 few CASRRDRAGGYTF TGTGCCAGCAGGCGAGACAGGGCGGGGGGCTACACCTTC
- TRBJ2-7 14 TRBV29-1 few CSVGRGRGAYEQYF TGCAGCGTGGGTAGGGGCAGGGGGGCCTACGAGCAGTACTTC
- TRBJ1-2 11 TRBV28 few CASRANYGYTF TGTGCCAGCAGGGCTAACTATGGCTACACCTTC
- TRBJ2-5 14 TRBV7-2 few CASSPATIRETQYF TGTGCCAGCAGCCCGGCTACCATTCGAGAGACCCAGTACTTC
- TRBJ2-1 13 TRBV9 - CASSVGQANEQFF TGTGCCAGCAGCGTCGGCCAAGCCAATGAGCAGTTCTTC
TRBD1 TRBJ2-3 13 TRBV29-1 - CSLGQGGTDTQYF TGCAGCCTCGGACAGGGCGGCACAGATACGCAGTATTTT
TRBD2 TRBJ2-1 14 TRBV29-1 many CSVETSESYNEQFF TGCAGCGTTGAAACTAGCGAGTCCTACAATGAGCAGTTCTTC
- TRBJ1-1 13 TRBV18 - CASSSSRGTEAFF TGTGCCAGCTCATCAAGCAGGGGAACTGAAGCTTTCTTT
- TRBJ2-5 12 TRBV7-2 - CASSSGEETQYF TGTGCCAGCAGCTCCGGGGAAGAGACCCAGTACTTC
- TRBJ1-1 8 TRBV19 - CADTEAFF TGTGCGGACACTGAAGCTTTCTTT
TRBD1 TRBJ2-3 16 TRBV6-1 few CASSEMWGQLTDTQYF TGTGCCAGCAGTGAAATGTGGGGACAGCTTACAGATACGCAGTATTTT
TRBD1 TRBJ2-7 15 TRBV30 many CAWSVQDRGRYEQYF TGTGCCTGGAGTGTACAGGACAGGGGGAGGTACGAGCAGTACTTC
- TRBJ2-3 14 TRBV9 few CASSVDSFTDTQYF TGTGCCAGCAGCGTAGATTCTTTCACAGATACGCAGTATTTT
- TRBJ2-7 13 TRBV6-5 - CASSYRSSYEQYF TGTGCCAGCAGTTATAGGTCCTCCTACGAGCAGTACTTC
- TRBJ2-2 15 TRBV6-1 - CASRLGTLNTGELFF TGTGCCAGCAGGCTCGGGACCCTGAACACCGGGGAGCTGTTTTTT
TRBD1 TRBJ2-1 16 TRBV5-4 few CASSQPPGQGNNEQFF TGTGCCAGCAGCCAACCTCCGGGACAGGGTAATAATGAGCAGTTCTTC
- TRBJ2-7 13 TRBV10-3 - CASRSGGLYEQYF TGTGCCAGCAGGAGTGGGGGGCTCTACGAGCAGTACTTC
- TRBJ2-2 11 TRBV13 few CASSYTGELFF TGTGCCAGCAGCTACACCGGGGAGCTGTTTTTT
- TRBJ2-5 11 TRBV20-1 few CSASWLGTQYF TGCAGTGCTAGTTGGCTGGGGACCCAGTACTTC
TRBD2 TRBJ2-3 17 TRBV4-1 - CASSLGTSGASTDTQYF TGCGCCAGCAGCCTGGGGACTAGCGGGGCTAGCACAGATACGCAGTATTTT
TRBD1 TRBJ2-1 14 TRBV11-2 - CASRRDRPWDEQFF TGTGCCAGCCGCCGGGACAGGCCTTGGGATGAGCAGTTCTTC
- TRBJ2-1 13 TRBV9 - CASSGPGGGEQFF TGTGCCAGCAGCGGTCCTGGAGGGGGCGAACAGTTCTTC
TRBD2 TRBJ2-5 13 TRBV29-1 few CSAQREYQETQYF TGCAGCGCCCAGCGGGAATACCAAGAGACCCAGTACTTC
TRBD2 TRBJ2-7 15 TRBV10-1 - CASSGGGALDYEQYF TGCGCCAGCAGTGGCGGGGGGGCACTGGACTACGAGCAGTACTTC
TRBD1 TRBJ1-2 12 TRBV30 few CASRTGHTGYTF TGTGCCTCCAGGACAGGGCACACTGGCTACACCTTC
- TRBJ2-6 16 TRBV30 - CAWRQGPFSGANVLTF TGTGCCTGGAGGCAGGGGCCTTTCTCTGGGGCCAACGTCCTGACTTTC
- TRBJ2-1 14 TRBV7-2 few CASSLAPATNEQFF TGTGCCAGCAGCTTAGCCCCGGCTACCAATGAGCAGTTCTTC
- TRBJ2-1 15 TRBV7-8 few CASSSGQISYNEQFF TGTGCCAGCAGCAGCGGACAAATCTCCTACAATGAGCAGTTCTTC
- TRBJ1-1 18 TRBV30 - CAWSVSRKRTQLNTEAFF TGTGCCTGGAGTGTTAGTAGAAAAAGGACGCAGCTGAACACTGAAGCTTTCTTT
- TRBJ2-1 17 TRBV6-1 - CASSELLSRDFYNEQFF TGTGCCAGCAGTGAGCTACTCTCCCGGGACTTCTACAATGAGCAGTTCTTC
- TRBJ2-3 17 TRBV23-1 many CASSQYPGPTRTDTQYF TGCGCCAGCAGTCAATATCCGGGGCCGACCCGCACAGATACGCAGTATTTT
- TRBJ1-2 14 TRBV5-1 many CASSPGTRSYGYTF TGCGCCAGCAGCCCCGGAACCAGAAGCTATGGCTACACCTTC
- TRBJ2-7 15 TRBV28 few CASSSPQGWDYEQYF TGTGCCAGCAGCTCCCCCCAGGGGTGGGACTACGAGCAGTACTTC
TRBD2 TRBJ2-7 14 TRBV7-2 - CASSSLGGPYEQYF TGTGCCAGCAGCTCCTTGGGAGGGCCCTACGAGCAGTACTTC
- TRBJ2-6 13 TRBV7-8 - CASGRAGANVLTF TGTGCCAGCGGAAGGGCTGGGGCCAACGTCCTGACTTTC
- TRBJ1-2 17 TRBV15 few CATSRDLGLRNGGGYTF TGTGCCACCAGCAGAGATTTAGGTCTCAGGAATGGAGGCGGCTACACCTTC
- TRBJ2-1 12 TRBV11-2 - CASSLFGDEQFF TGTGCCAGCAGCTTATTTGGCGATGAGCAGTTCTTC